This TCR beta chain was sequenced during a study of T cell responses to AZD1222 COVID-19 vaccine (dated by TCRdb to the early 2020s). Study-wide context: TCR sequencing was performed for 230 to 250 trial participants, of whom around 200 were given two doses of AZD1222 and approximately 25 were given two doses of MenACWY control vaccine. Trial participants were enrolled by age into subgroups of 18-55, 56-69 and 70-plus years, and around 150, 28 and 57 TCR-sequenced participants, respectively, were included in these subgroups.

This specimen's time point label, interpreted: about 28 days (+/-7) after the second vaccine dose. AZD1222 recipients whose second dose came at about 4 weeks and those whose second dose came at about 12 weeks were combined into one group, since spike-specific TCR depth and breadth did not differ between the two schedules. The vaccinee samples were drawn from two UK trials, COV001 and COV002, one of which was a single-blind randomized controlled phase 2/3 trial testing AZD1222 (ChAdOx1 nCoV-19) in healthy adults. For TCRbeta chain sequencing, PBMC samples were collected from trial participants at day 0 and at day 28 after the second dose. Remarks on this clone: What antigen it recognizes has not been identified. Base qualities are not provided; no much larger clone lies one nucleotide away.

What the study reported, not specific to this receptor: The whole spike protein was spanned by vaccine-associated CD4 TCRs, and dominant responses were seen in regions 160-218 and 743-854. A significant rise in spike-specific TCR breadth and depth was observed after two AZD1222 doses relative to day 0 and relative to MenACWY recipients. The 56-69-year group was small, and its depth increase did not reach significance, likely because of low power. Reportedly, almost half of the unique spike-specific TCRs recognized epitopes lying outside the regions that are mutated in the B.1.351 and B.1.1.7 variants. Conclusions about previously exposed vaccinees are limited, since just five to seven AZD1222 recipients were seropositive for SARS-CoV-2 at baseline. No day 14 peak-response samples were available, so repertoires were characterized only after the peak T cell response. Participants were mostly white British, with more females than males. The authors suggested clonal diversity may have been underestimated.

The CDR3 regions of human TCRbeta chains were analyzed by immunosequencing. The paper's processing steps were these. Repertoire TCRs were checked for matches against a reference library of SARS-CoV-2-specific TCRs that had been generated using the MIRA antigen-specificity platform. Breadth was defined as the fraction of unique TCRs that were SARS-CoV-2-associated. Depth was defined as the fraction of total T cells that were SARS-CoV-2-associated. Using the MIRA data, every spike-specific TCR was mapped to the spike region that the TCR reacted to and assigned to either a CD4 or a CD8 class. Log10-transformed breadth and depth values were compared by one-way ANOVA with Sidak's multiple comparisons tests. TCRdb mirrors the immuneACCESS table, restricted to in-frame sequences. Some clones are absent from its copies; in checked studies, under half trace to an unresolved V gene, and the reason for the others is unknown. V, J and clone size are taken as reported in that table, and D and trimming were inferred from the DNA itself. This sample comprises tens of thousands of clones, roughly 90% of them detected only once. The top ten clones comprise 6.9% of the sample.

Sequences were derived from peripheral blood, sampled 28 days after the second AZD1222 dose. The TCR was taken from an adult who received the AZD1222 COVID-19 vaccine.

The CDR3 protein is CASSSQGGTNEKLFF. At the DNA level, the sequence is TGTGCCAGCAGTTCCCAGGGGGGGACTAATGAAAAACTGTTTTTT. The chain uses TRBV28 and TRBJ1-4, with TRBD1 matching 7 junction bases. The germline V gene supplies CDR1 MDHEN and CDR2 SYDVKM. Spanning cysteine to phenylalanine, the CDR3 consists of 15 amino acids. This entry keeps only the CDR3 DNA: 45 bases, framed from base 1. At the junction V is shortened by 4 bases and J by 2 bases; bases outside the gene matches: 4.